This TCR beta chain emerged from a study of T-cell memory formation after mild COVID-19. Study-wide context: Clusters were largely donor specific.

Study results and limitations: Certain responding clones were present in pre-infection memory, suggesting participation of cross-reactive memory.

The germline gives CDR1 MGHRA, CDR2 YSYEKL. The CDR3 runs 14 residues. V shed 1 base and J shed 7 bases, with 8 bases lying between them. As regards this clonotype: Antigen: not known.

It was 5'RACE with constant-segment primers that produced the TCR alpha and TCR beta cDNA libraries, which carried sample barcodes and UMIs. TCRdb reprocessed the 5' RACE reads with MiXCR, giving one entry per CDR3 protein. The data show around 450,000 distinct CDR3 sequences, about 24% seen once. The J gene is TRBJ1-6, the V gene TRBV4-1; unclear D gene. The source of this sequence is an adult woman who had mild COVID-19 (a few samples of this study predate the infection). Cell type and time point are not known. Sample: PBMCs or a T cell subset sorted from them (not recorded which). The CDR3 is CASSQVLGNSPLHF. DNA for the CDR3: TGCGCCAGCAGCCAAGTATTAGGGAATTCACCCCTCCACTTT.